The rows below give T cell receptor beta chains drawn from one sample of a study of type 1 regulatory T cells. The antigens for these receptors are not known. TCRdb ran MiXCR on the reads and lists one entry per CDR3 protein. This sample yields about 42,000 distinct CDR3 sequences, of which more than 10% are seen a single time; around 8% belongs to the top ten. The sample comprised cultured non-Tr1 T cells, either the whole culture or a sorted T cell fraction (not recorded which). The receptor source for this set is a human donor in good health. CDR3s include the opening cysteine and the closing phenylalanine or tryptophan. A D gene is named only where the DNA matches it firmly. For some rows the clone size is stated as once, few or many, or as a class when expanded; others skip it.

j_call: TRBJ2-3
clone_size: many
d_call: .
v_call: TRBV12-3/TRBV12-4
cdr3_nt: TGTGCCAGCCAGGTCGGAGGACCTACGTATACGCAGTATTTT
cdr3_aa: CASQVGGPTYTQYF

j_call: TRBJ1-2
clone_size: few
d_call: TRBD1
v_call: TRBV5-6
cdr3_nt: TGTGCCAGCACCCCGGGACAGGGATTTGGGGGCTACACCTTC
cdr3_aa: CASTPGQGFGGYTF

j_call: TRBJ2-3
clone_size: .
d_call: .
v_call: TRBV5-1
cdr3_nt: TGCGCCAGCAGCCTGACAGGTGTGGGCACAGCAGGGACGCAGTATTTT
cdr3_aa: CASSLTGVGTAGTQYF

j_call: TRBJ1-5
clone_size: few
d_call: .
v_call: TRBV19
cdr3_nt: TGTGCCAGTAGTATAGATTTGGCCAGGCCATCGTCTGGGCCCCAGCATTTT
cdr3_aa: CASSIDLARPSSGPQHF

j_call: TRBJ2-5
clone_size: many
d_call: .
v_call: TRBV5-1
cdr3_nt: TGCGCCAGCCGAGAAACCCCTAAAGAGACCCAGTACTTC
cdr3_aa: CASRETPKETQYF

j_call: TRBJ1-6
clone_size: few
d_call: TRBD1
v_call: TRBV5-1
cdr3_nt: TGCGCCAGCAGCTACGTCCCGGGACAGATTACCTATAATTCACCCCTCCACTTT
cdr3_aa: CASSYVPGQITYNSPLHF

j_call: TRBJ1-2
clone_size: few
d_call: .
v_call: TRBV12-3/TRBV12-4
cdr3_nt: TGTGCCAGCAGTTTAGGGGCCACGGACGCTGGCTACACCTTC
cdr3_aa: CASSLGATDAGYTF

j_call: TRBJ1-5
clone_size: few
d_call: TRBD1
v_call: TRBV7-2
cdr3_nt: TGTGCCAGCAGCTCGGGACAGGGCCATCAGCCCCAGCATTTT
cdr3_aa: CASSSGQGHQPQHF

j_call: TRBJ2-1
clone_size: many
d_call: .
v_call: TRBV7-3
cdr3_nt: TGTGCCAGCAGCTTAACCCCGGGAACCTACAATGAGCAGTTCTTC
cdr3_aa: CASSLTPGTYNEQFF

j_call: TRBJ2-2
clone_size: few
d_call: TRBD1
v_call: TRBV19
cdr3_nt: TGTGCCAGTACCAGACAGGGGGCCGGCACCGGGGAGCTGTTTTTT
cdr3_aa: CASTRQGAGTGELFF

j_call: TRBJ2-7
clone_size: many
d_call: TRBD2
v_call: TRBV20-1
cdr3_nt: TGCAGTGCCCCCCGGGCCGGCGGCGGGAGCTACGAGCAGTACTTC
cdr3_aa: CSAPRAGGGSYEQYF

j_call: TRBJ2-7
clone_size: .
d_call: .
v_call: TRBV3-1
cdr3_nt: TGTGCCAGCAGCGACCCTCGGCTCTCCGAGCAGTACTTC
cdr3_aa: CASSDPRLSEQYF

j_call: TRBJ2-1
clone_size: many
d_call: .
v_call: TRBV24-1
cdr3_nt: TGTGCCACCGGCCCCAGGGGCTCCTACAATGAGCAGTTCTTC
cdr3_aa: CATGPRGSYNEQFF

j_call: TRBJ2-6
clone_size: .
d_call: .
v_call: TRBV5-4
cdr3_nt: TGTGCCAGCAGCTTGGATCTATCCGGGGCCAACGTCCTGACTTTC
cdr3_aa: CASSLDLSGANVLTF

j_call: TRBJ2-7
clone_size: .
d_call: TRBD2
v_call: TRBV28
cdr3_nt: TGTGCCAGCAGTGAGCGGGAGAGCGGGACAAGCTTC
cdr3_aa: CASSERESGTSF

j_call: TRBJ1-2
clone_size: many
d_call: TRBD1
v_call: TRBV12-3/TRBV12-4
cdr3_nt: TGTGCCAGCAGTCAAAGGGGACAGCACTATGGCTACACCTTC
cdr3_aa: CASSQRGQHYGYTF

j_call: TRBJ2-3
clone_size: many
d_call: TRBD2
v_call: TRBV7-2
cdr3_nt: TGTGCCAGCAGCCGGAATAGCGGGAGTACAGATACGCAGTATTTT
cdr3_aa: CASSRNSGSTDTQYF

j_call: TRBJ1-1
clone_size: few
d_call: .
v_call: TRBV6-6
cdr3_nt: TGTGCCAGCAGTTATTCGGTGGGCACTGAAGCTTTCTTT
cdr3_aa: CASSYSVGTEAFF

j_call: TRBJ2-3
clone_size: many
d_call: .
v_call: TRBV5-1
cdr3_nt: TGCGCCAGCAGCACTACCGGACCGACTAGCACAGATACGCAGTATTTT
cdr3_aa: CASSTTGPTSTDTQYF

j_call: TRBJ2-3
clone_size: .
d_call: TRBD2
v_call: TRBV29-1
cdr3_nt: TGCAGCTCCCAGGAATGGGGGGGACCCACAGATACGCAGTATTTT
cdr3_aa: CSSQEWGGPTDTQYF

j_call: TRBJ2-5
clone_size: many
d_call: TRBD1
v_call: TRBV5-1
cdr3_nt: TGCGCCAGCAGCCCCGGGACAGGACAAACCCAAGAGACCCAGTACTTC
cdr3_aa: CASSPGTGQTQETQYF

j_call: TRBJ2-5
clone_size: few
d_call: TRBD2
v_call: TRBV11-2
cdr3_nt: TGTGCCAGCAGCTTACGGGGGGGTGGGACCCAGTACTTC
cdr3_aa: CASSLRGGGTQYF

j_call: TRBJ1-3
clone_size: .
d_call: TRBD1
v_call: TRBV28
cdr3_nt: TGTGCCAGCAGTTCCTCCGGGACAGGTTCTGGAAACACCATATATTTT
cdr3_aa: CASSSSGTGSGNTIYF

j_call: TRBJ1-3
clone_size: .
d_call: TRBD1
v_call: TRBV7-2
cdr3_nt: TGTGCCAGCAGCGACAGGGCTGGAAACACCATATATTTT
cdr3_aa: CASSDRAGNTIYF

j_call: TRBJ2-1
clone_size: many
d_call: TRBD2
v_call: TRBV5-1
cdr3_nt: TGCGCCAGCAGCTTCCTCACTAGCGGGACTATCGAGCAGTTCTTC
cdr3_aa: CASSFLTSGTIEQFF

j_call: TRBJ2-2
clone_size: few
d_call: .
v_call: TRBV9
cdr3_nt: TGTGCCAGCAGCACTCGACAGGCCGGGGAGCTGTTTTTT
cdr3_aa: CASSTRQAGELFF

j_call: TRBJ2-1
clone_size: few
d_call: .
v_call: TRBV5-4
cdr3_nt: TGTGCCAGCAGCTACGGCCTAGGCAATGAGCAGTTCTTC
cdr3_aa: CASSYGLGNEQFF

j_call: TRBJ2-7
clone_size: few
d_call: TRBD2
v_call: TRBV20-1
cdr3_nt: TGCAGTGCTGAGGAGCGGGACGGATCCTACGAGCAGTACTTC
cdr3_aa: CSAEERDGSYEQYF

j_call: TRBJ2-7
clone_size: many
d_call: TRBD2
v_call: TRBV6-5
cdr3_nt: TGTGCCAGCAGCCAAACCGTACTAGCGGGTGTTTACGAGCAGTACTTC
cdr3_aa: CASSQTVLAGVYEQYF

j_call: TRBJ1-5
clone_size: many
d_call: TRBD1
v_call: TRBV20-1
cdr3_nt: TGCAGTGCTAGAGTGCGCACAGGGGGTCAGCCCCAGCATTTT
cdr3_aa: CSARVRTGGQPQHF

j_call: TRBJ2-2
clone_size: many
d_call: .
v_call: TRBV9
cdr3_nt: TGTGCCAGCAGCGTAGTAGTAGGTACCACCGGGGAGCTGTTTTTT
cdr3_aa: CASSVVVGTTGELFF

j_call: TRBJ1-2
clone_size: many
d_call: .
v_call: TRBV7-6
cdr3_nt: TGTGCCAGCAGCTTAAACAGCTACTATGGCTACACCTTC
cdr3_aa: CASSLNSYYGYTF

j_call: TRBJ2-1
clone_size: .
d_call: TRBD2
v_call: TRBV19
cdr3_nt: TGTGCCAGTAGTCCTAGCGGGAGTTTCTACAATGAGCAGTTCTTC
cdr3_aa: CASSPSGSFYNEQFF

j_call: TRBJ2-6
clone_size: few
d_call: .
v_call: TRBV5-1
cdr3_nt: TGCGCCAGCAGCTTGATGGCAGGGGGAGGAACTGGGGCCAACGTCCTGACTTTC
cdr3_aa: CASSLMAGGGTGANVLTF

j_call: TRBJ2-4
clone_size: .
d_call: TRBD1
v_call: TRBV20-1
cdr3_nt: TGCAGTGTCCAGACAGGGGTGGGAAACATTCAGTACTTC
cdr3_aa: CSVQTGVGNIQYF

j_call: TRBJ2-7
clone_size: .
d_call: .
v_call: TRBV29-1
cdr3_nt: TGCAGCGTTGCCCCGACTCTTGGCGAGCAGTACTTC
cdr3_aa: CSVAPTLGEQYF

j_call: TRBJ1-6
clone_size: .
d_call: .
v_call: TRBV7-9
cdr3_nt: TGTGCCAGCAGCTTCCCTAATTCACCCCTCCACTTT
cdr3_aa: CASSFPNSPLHF

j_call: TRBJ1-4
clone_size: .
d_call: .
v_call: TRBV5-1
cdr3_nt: TGCGCCAGCAGCGGTTCCTACTTTTATGAAAAACTGTTTTTT
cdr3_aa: CASSGSYFYEKLFF

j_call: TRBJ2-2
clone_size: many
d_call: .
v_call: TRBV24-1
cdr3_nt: TGTGCCACCAGTGATTTGCGGGGGCCTACGAACACCGGGGAGCTGTTTTTT
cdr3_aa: CATSDLRGPTNTGELFF

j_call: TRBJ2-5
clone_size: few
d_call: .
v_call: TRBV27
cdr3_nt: TGTGCCAGCAGTGGCGGGATTCTAGAGACCCAGTACTTC
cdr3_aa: CASSGGILETQYF

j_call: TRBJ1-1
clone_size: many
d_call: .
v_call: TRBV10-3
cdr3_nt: TGTGCCATCAGTGAGTCGCCGGGTTCGGGGACTGAAGCTTTCTTT
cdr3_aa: CAISESPGSGTEAFF

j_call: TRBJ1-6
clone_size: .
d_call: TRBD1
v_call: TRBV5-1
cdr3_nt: TGCGTCAGCAGCTCTGGGACAGCGAATTCACCCCTCCACTTT
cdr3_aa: CVSSSGTANSPLHF

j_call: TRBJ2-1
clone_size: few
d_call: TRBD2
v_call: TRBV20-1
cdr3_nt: TGCAGTGCCAGGCGCCCTAGCGGAGGATGGAATGAGCAGTTCTTC
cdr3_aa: CSARRPSGGWNEQFF

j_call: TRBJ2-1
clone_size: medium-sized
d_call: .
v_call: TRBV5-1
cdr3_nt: TGCGCCAGCAGCAGCCGATACAATGAGCAGTTCTTC
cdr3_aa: CASSSRYNEQFF

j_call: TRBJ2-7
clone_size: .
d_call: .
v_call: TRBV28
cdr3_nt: TGTGCCAGCAGAACCCAAGGGGAGCAGTACTTC
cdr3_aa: CASRTQGEQYF

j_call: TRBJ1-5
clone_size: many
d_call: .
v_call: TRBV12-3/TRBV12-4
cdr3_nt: TGTGCCAGCAGTTTAGGGTTCTTTGGAAGCAATCAGCCCCAGCATTTT
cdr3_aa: CASSLGFFGSNQPQHF

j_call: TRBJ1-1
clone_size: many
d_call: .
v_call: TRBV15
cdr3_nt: TGTGCCACCAGCAGAGGCGGGGGGCTGGGGACTGAAGCTTTCTTT
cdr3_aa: CATSRGGGLGTEAFF

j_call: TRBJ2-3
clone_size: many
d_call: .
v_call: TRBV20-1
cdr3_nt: TGCAGTGCTAATGGCTTTGATACGCAGTATTTT
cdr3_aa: CSANGFDTQYF

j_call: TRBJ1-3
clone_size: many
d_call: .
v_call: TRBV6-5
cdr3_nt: TGTGCCAGCAGTTTAGCAGGGGCAGACACCATATATTTT
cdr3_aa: CASSLAGADTIYF

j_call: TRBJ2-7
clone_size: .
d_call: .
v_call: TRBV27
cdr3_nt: TGTGCCAGCAGTTTTAGGTATAGGGGCCTCTCCTACGAGCAGTACTTC
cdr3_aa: CASSFRYRGLSYEQYF

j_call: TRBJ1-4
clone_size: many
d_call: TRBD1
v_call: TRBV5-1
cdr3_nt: TGCGCCAGCAGCAAGGACAGGGCGGGACTGTTTTTT
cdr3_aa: CASSKDRAGLFF

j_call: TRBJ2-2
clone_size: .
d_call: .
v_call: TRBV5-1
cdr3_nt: TGCGCCAGCAGCTCGGAGCTCACCGGGGAGCTGTTTTTT
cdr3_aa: CASSSELTGELFF

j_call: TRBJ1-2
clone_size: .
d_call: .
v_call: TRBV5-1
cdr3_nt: TGCGCCAGCAGCTTGATTTTTAGTTCGGGGGTTGGCTACACCTTC
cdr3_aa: CASSLIFSSGVGYTF

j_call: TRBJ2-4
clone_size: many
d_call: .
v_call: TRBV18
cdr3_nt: TGTGCCAGCTCACCAGCCGGATCCAAAAACATTCAGTACTTC
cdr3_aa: CASSPAGSKNIQYF